These T cell receptor beta chains were read from a single sample in a study of regulatory T cells in long-lasting Graves disease. TCRdb reprocessed the multiplex PCR reads with MiXCR, giving one entry per CDR3 protein. The sample lists hundreds of thousands of distinct CDR3 sequences; roughly 22% were seen once. The specimen was peripheral blood mononuclear cells (PBMCs), collected when the disease was refractory, from a patient treated with antithyroid drugs. The source is a female donor with Graves disease. Both conserved end residues are part of each CDR3. D genes are given only for firm matches. Not every row has a clone size; where given, it reads once, few, many or a size class.

.,TRBV12-3/TRBV12-4,TRBJ2-2,.,TGTGCCAGCAGTTTTGTGGGAACCGGGGAGCTGTTTTTT,CASSFVGTGELFF
TRBD2,TRBV6-2/TRBV6-3,TRBJ2-3,few,TGTGCCAGCAGTGACCTTAGCGGGGGGACCACAGATACGCAGTATTTT,CASSDLSGGTTDTQYF
TRBD2,TRBV9,TRBJ2-7,few,TGTGCCAGCAGCCCAGAAGGCGGGAGGCTCCCAGATGAGCAGTACTTC,CASSPEGGRLPDEQYF
.,TRBV3-1,TRBJ2-7,.,TGTGCCAGCAGCCAGCCGGAAGCCCTCTCCTACGAGCAGTACTTC,CASSQPEALSYEQYF
.,TRBV28,TRBJ1-5,many,TGTGCCAGCAGTTTATTCAGGGGTAGCAATCAGCCCCAGCATTTT,CASSLFRGSNQPQHF
TRBD1,TRBV11-2,TRBJ1-2,few,TGTGCCAGCCGCAGCTTATTAATCCGAGAACAGGGGGCGAGTGGCTACACCTTC,CASRSLLIREQGASGYTF
.,TRBV20-1,TRBJ1-2,few,TGCAGTGCTAATCAGAACCAAAACTATGGCTACACCTTC,CSANQNQNYGYTF
.,TRBV7-9,TRBJ1-3,.,TGTGCCAGCAGCTTCCCCCCTGCGGTTGGAAACACCATATATTTT,CASSFPPAVGNTIYF
.,TRBV4-3,TRBJ2-6,few,TGCGCCAGCAGCCAAGAATGGAGCTCTGGGGCCAACGTCCTGACTTTC,CASSQEWSSGANVLTF
.,TRBV6-1,TRBJ2-6,.,TGTGCCAGCCAGCGCTCTGGGGCCAACGTCCTGACTTTC,CASQRSGANVLTF
TRBD2,TRBV5-1,TRBJ2-7,.,TGCGCCAGCAGCTTGGGGGGGACTAGCGGGATAATGGCCTACGAGCAGTACTTC,CASSLGGTSGIMAYEQYF
TRBD2,TRBV7-2,TRBJ2-1,.,TGTGCCAGCAGCTACCAGCGGGGCTACAATGAGCAGTTCTTC,CASSYQRGYNEQFF
TRBD1,TRBV6-1,TRBJ1-1,few,TGTGCCACACGTGACAGGGCGGACACTGAAGCTTTCTTT,CATRDRADTEAFF
.,TRBV2,TRBJ2-5,many,TGTGCCAGCCGAGACTTGTCACAGGGACTGGTAAAGTACTTC,CASRDLSQGLVKYF
.,TRBV7-3,TRBJ1-1,many,TGTGCCAGCAGCTTAAGAGGGGCGGCCGAAGCTTTCTTT,CASSLRGAAEAFF
TRBD1,TRBV2,TRBJ2-4,many,TGTGCCAGCAGACAGGACAGGGTGTTGTACTTC,CASRQDRVLYF
.,TRBV18,TRBJ1-6,few,TGTGCCAGCTCACCCCGTAATTCACCCCTCCACTTT,CASSPRNSPLHF
TRBD1,TRBV2,TRBJ1-1,many,TGTGCCAGCACCAAGACAGGGGGCATTAACACTGAAGCTTTCTTT,CASTKTGGINTEAFF
TRBD1,TRBV11-2,TRBJ1-1,few,TGTGCCAGCAGCCCAGGACAGGGCGACCACATTGAAGCTTTCTTT,CASSPGQGDHIEAFF
.,TRBV28,TRBJ2-7,many,TGTGCCAGCAGTTTACCGGGGGAAAGGAGCTACGAGCAGTACTTC,CASSLPGERSYEQYF
.,TRBV2,TRBJ1-1,many,TGTGCCAGCAGGGACATTGTGGGCACTGAAGCTTTCTTT,CASRDIVGTEAFF
TRBD2,TRBV7-9,TRBJ2-1,few,TGTGCCAGCAGCCAAAGGACTAGCGGGATTCTGAATGAGCAGTTCTTC,CASSQRTSGILNEQFF
.,TRBV28,TRBJ2-5,few,TGTGCCAGCAGTTTTGAAAAGGAGGTTGGAGAGACCCAGTACTTC,CASSFEKEVGETQYF
TRBD1,TRBV5-1,TRBJ2-1,few,TGCGCCAGCAGCCCTAGGGGACAGATCTACAATGAGCAGTTCTTC,CASSPRGQIYNEQFF
.,TRBV11-2,TRBJ2-7,few,TGTGCCAGCAGCTTCGGAGTTATAAGCGAGCAGTACTTC,CASSFGVISEQYF
TRBD1,TRBV5-1,TRBJ1-2,.,TGCGCCAGCAGCTTACAGGGGGCTGGCTACACCTTC,CASSLQGAGYTF
.,TRBV20-1,TRBJ2-5,many,TGCAGTTCCGCCGAGGACAGGGAGGGAGAGACCCAGTACTTC,CSSAEDREGETQYF
TRBD1,TRBV5-1,TRBJ1-2,many,TGCGCCAGCAGCTTGGTTGCCGGGACAGGAGACCTCACCTTC,CASSLVAGTGDLTF
TRBD1,TRBV4-3,TRBJ2-2,once,TGCGCCAGCAGCCAAGAGGCAGGGGGCCACGGGGAGCTGTTTTTT,CASSQEAGGHGELFF
TRBD2,TRBV20-1,TRBJ2-2,.,TGCAGTGCTAGAGCTAGCGGGGGGGCTAATCACGGGGAGCTGTTTTTT,CSARASGGANHGELFF
.,TRBV30,TRBJ1-1,.,TGTGCCTGGAGAGGCGACCAGCTGTACACTGAAGCTTTCTTT,CAWRGDQLYTEAFF
.,TRBV12-3/TRBV12-4,TRBJ1-1,many,TGTGCCAGCAGTTTGGGGCTAAGGACTGAAGCTTTCTTT,CASSLGLRTEAFF